These T cell receptor beta chains were read from a single sample in a study of cytomegalovirus exposure and HLA in healthy donors. Produced via immunoSEQ multiplex PCR; TCRdb's table is partial and in-frame only. The profile covers about 100,000 clones, with approximately 76% appearing a single time and around 20% taken by the ten largest. Sequencing was performed on PBMCs. These TCRs come from a woman aged 55-69 years in good health and CMV-seropositive. CDR3s include the opening cysteine and the closing phenylalanine or tryptophan. Fields, in order: J gene, V gene, clone size, D gene, CDR3 DNA, CDR3 protein. The D gene is left open where the match is weak. Only part of the rows carry a size: once, few, many, or a class if the clone is expanded.

>TRBJ1-1|TRBV10-3|.|TRBD1
TGTGCCATCAGCCCGACAGGGTATATGAACACTGAAGCTTTCTTT
CAISPTGYMNTEAFF
>TRBJ2-1|TRBV6-1|once|.
TGTGCCAGCAAAGCGGAATACAATGAGCAGTTCTTC
CASKAEYNEQFF
>TRBJ1-1|TRBV19|few|.
TGTGCCAGTAGTATAGTCCGGGGATACACTGAAGCTTTCTTT
CASSIVRGYTEAFF
>TRBJ2-7|TRBV19|.|TRBD1
TGTGCCAGTACCGTGGGACAGGGGGCGCGTGAGCAGTACTTC
CASTVGQGAREQYF
>TRBJ2-1|TRBV19|.|TRBD2
TGTGCCAGTAGTTCCAGCGGGAGACAATACAATGAGCAGTTCTTC
CASSSSGRQYNEQFF
>TRBJ2-3|TRBV7-6|once|TRBD2
TGTGCCAGCAGCCCCCGCCCAGGCGGGAGGGCCGAAACAGATACGCAGTATTTT
CASSPRPGGRAETDTQYF
>TRBJ2-5|TRBV5-1|.|TRBD2
TGCGCCAGCAGCTTCGCTAGCGGGAGGACAGAGACCCAGTACTTC
CASSFASGRTETQYF
>TRBJ2-3|TRBV11-2|.|.
TGTGCCAGCAGCCTAACCGGGAATCCCGGGTCAGATACGCAGTATTTT
CASSLTGNPGSDTQYF
>TRBJ2-7|TRBV6-6|once|TRBD1
TGTGCCAGCAGCCGAATGACAGGGACCGAGCAGTACTTC
CASSRMTGTEQYF
>TRBJ2-1|TRBV7-3|many|.
TGTGCCAGCAGCCCAGTGGGAGGGGGGCACAATGAGCAGTTCTTC
CASSPVGGGHNEQFF
>TRBJ1-5|TRBV19|.|.
TGTGCCAGTTCGGACACCGAAGGGGGCAATCAGCCCCAGCATTTT
CASSDTEGGNQPQHF
>TRBJ1-1|TRBV18|.|TRBD1
TGTGCCAGCTCATTAGGGACAGGGAGTGGCACTGAAGCTTTCTTT
CASSLGTGSGTEAFF
>TRBJ1-6|TRBV18|.|.
TGTGCCAGCTCACCACCGGGCGGAGGTAATTCACCCCTCCACTTT
CASSPPGGGNSPLHF
>TRBJ2-1|TRBV10-1|.|TRBD1
TGCGCCAGCAGTACGGGGACAGATAATGAGCAGTTCTTC
CASSTGTDNEQFF
>TRBJ2-1|TRBV9|.|.
TGTGCCAGCAGCGTAGAAGGCCAGGGTTTTGGGAATGAGCAGTTCTTC
CASSVEGQGFGNEQFF
>TRBJ2-7|TRBV29-1|.|TRBD2
TGCAGCGTTGTATATGGGGGAGGGCCCTACGAGCAGTACTTC
CSVVYGGGPYEQYF
>TRBJ2-2|TRBV4-1|.|TRBD1
TGCGCCACCTCGTGGACAGGAGGACCCACCGGGGAGCTGTTTTTT
CATSWTGGPTGELFF
>TRBJ2-7|TRBV7-3|.|.
TGTGCCAGCAGCCCGGACTTAGGATTCGAGCAGTACTTC
CASSPDLGFEQYF
>TRBJ2-7|TRBV2|.|.
TGTGCCAGCAGCGAGATCGGGGTCCGGGGTGAGCAGTACTTC
CASSEIGVRGEQYF
>TRBJ1-2|TRBV9|once|.
TGTGCCAGCAGCCCAGAAGGCGGGGTAACGGGGGGCTACACCTTC
CASSPEGGVTGGYTF
>TRBJ2-7|TRBV19|.|.
TGTGCCAGTAGCACCAAGAGCTCCTACGAGCAGTACTTC
CASSTKSSYEQYF
>TRBJ1-1|TRBV29-1|once|TRBD1
TGCAGCGTTAGGACAGGGACGGACACTGAAGCTTTCTTT
CSVRTGTDTEAFF
>TRBJ1-5|TRBV21-1|once|.
TGTGCCGGAGGGACAGGGATGGATCAGCCCCAGCATTTT
CAGGTGMDQPQHF
>TRBJ2-1|TRBV11-2|.|TRBD2
TGTGCCAGCAGCACTTCTCGAGCGGGAAGAGCCTACAATGAGCAGTTCTTC
CASSTSRAGRAYNEQFF
>TRBJ2-7|TRBV30|few|TRBD1
TGTGCCTGGAGAGGGACAGGGATTAGATACGAGCAGTACTTC
CAWRGTGIRYEQYF
>TRBJ2-1|TRBV9|.|TRBD2
TGTGCCAGCAGCGTAGAGGGCGGGAGGGCCACCTTGCAGTTCTTC
CASSVEGGRATLQFF
>TRBJ2-7|TRBV18|.|.
TGTGCCAGCTCACTTGAGGGTTCGAACGAGCAGTACTTC
CASSLEGSNEQYF
>TRBJ2-1|TRBV5-6|.|TRBD1
TGTGCCAGCAGCGTGGATCGGACAGGTAATATCTTC
CASSVDRTGNIF
>TRBJ2-2|TRBV19|.|.
TGTGCCAGTAGTATCAGTAGCGCCAATACCGGGGAGCTGTTTTTT
CASSISSANTGELFF